The rows below give T cell receptor beta chains drawn from one sample of a study of pediatric ulcerative colitis. Sequenced by immunoSEQ multiplex PCR; TCRdb stores in-frame clones only, minus some. This table has 10,000 or so clones, around 90% appearing once. Sequences were obtained from blood. These receptors came from a girl aged 10 to 17 with moderate ulcerative colitis. CDR3s include the opening cysteine and the closing phenylalanine or tryptophan. Each record gives: clone size, CDR3 length, V gene, D gene, J gene, CDR3 DNA, CDR3 protein. The D gene is left open where the match is weak. Some rows mark clone size as missing; the rest say once, few, many or name a class of expanded clone.

.	15	TRBV5-1	.	TRBJ2-3	TGCGCCAGCAGCTTGGGACTAGACTTCGGAGATACGCAGTATTTT	CASSLGLDFGDTQYF
once	15	TRBV19	TRBD2	TRBJ2-7	TGTGCCAGTAGCCCTACTAGCGGGGGAACCTACGAGCAGTACTTC	CASSPTSGGTYEQYF
.	15	TRBV27	.	TRBJ2-1	TGTGCCAGCAGTTTTCTGCCTTTGGGGTCCAGTGAGCAGTTCTTC	CASSFLPLGSSEQFF
.	15	TRBV7-2	TRBD2	TRBJ2-7	TGTGCCAGCAGCTGGGGACTAGCGGTTCGGAACGAGCAGTACTTC	CASSWGLAVRNEQYF
.	15	TRBV7-2	.	TRBJ1-5	TGTGCCAGCAGCCGCGGTCACGGTAGCAATCAGCCCCAGCATTTT	CASSRGHGSNQPQHF
.	12	TRBV19	.	TRBJ1-2	TGTGCCAGTAGTATGGACAGTTGGGGCTACACCTTC	CASSMDSWGYTF
.	13	TRBV12-5	.	TRBJ1-2	TGTGCTAGTGGTCCGGCGGGGGACTATGGCTACACCTTC	CASGPAGDYGYTF
.	20	TRBV4-1	TRBD2	TRBJ2-1	TGCGCCAGCAGCCATCCCGTCGAGACTAGCGGGGGGGCCGGCGACAATGAGCAGTTCTTC	CASSHPVETSGGAGDNEQFF
.	16	TRBV5-5	TRBD1	TRBJ1-4	TGTGCCAGCAGCAGGGGACAGGGAGCAACTAATGAAAAACTGTTTTTT	CASSRGQGATNEKLFF
.	16	TRBV19	TRBD1	TRBJ1-2	TGTGCCAGTAGTAGCACCGGGACAGCGAGTCACGGTGGCTACACCTTC	CASSSTGTASHGGYTF
.	14	TRBV4-1	.	TRBJ1-5	TGCGCCAGCAGCCAAGTGGGGAGCAATCAGCCCCAGCATTTT	CASSQVGSNQPQHF
.	17	TRBV18	TRBD2	TRBJ2-7	TGTGCCAGCTCACCACCGGAAACTAGCGCGAGCTCCTACGAGCAGTACTTC	CASSPPETSASSYEQYF
.	12	TRBV19	.	TRBJ1-6	TGTGCCAGTAGTACACCGGGATCACCCCTCCACTTT	CASSTPGSPLHF